The rows below give T cell receptor beta chains drawn from one sample of a study of CD8+ T cells in alopecia areata. Using immunoSEQ multiplex PCR, the repertoire was profiled, and TCRdb retains in-frame clones only, with some absent. The sample has fewer than 150,000 clones; roughly four fifths are singletons. Specimen: CD8+ T cells sorted from blood, collected at week 4, from a patient treated with tofacitinib. The receptors come from a human donor with alopecia areata. CDR3s include the opening cysteine and the closing phenylalanine or tryptophan. Fields, in order: clone size, J gene, D gene, V gene, CDR3 protein, CDR3 DNA. The D gene is left open where the match is weak. A clone size is listed for some rows: how often the clone was seen (once, few, many), or a class if it is expanded.

clone_size: .; j_call: TRBJ2-6; d_call: .; v_call: TRBV7-9; cdr3_aa: CASSFSGSGANVLTF; cdr3_nt: TGTGCCAGCAGCTTTTCAGGCTCTGGGGCCAACGTCCTGACTTTC
clone_size: .; j_call: TRBJ2-3; d_call: TRBD2; v_call: TRBV13; cdr3_aa: CASSHKASGHTDTQYF; cdr3_nt: TGTGCCAGCAGCCACAAAGCTAGCGGACACACAGATACGCAGTATTTT
clone_size: once; j_call: TRBJ2-1; d_call: .; v_call: TRBV7-7; cdr3_aa: CASSFAGRPDEQFF; cdr3_nt: TGTGCTAGCAGCTTCGCGGGGCGGCCCGATGAGCAGTTCTTC
clone_size: .; j_call: TRBJ2-5; d_call: TRBD2; v_call: TRBV7-2; cdr3_aa: CASSLVGSGQQETQYF; cdr3_nt: TGTGCCAGCAGCTTAGTTGGTAGCGGGCAACAAGAGACCCAGTACTTC
clone_size: once; j_call: TRBJ2-1; d_call: TRBD1; v_call: TRBV4-1; cdr3_aa: CASSQGDRGSYNEQFF; cdr3_nt: TGCGCCAGCAGCCAGGGCGACAGGGGGTCCTACAATGAGCAGTTCTTC
clone_size: .; j_call: TRBJ2-7; d_call: TRBD2; v_call: TRBV27; cdr3_aa: CASSPASGGAYEQYF; cdr3_nt: TGTGCCAGCAGTCCGGCTAGCGGGGGGGCCTACGAGCAGTACTTC
clone_size: .; j_call: TRBJ2-7; d_call: .; v_call: TRBV7-9; cdr3_aa: CASSPKQGWGSYEQYF; cdr3_nt: TGTGCCAGCAGCCCAAAACAGGGATGGGGCTCCTACGAGCAGTACTTC
clone_size: .; j_call: TRBJ2-5; d_call: TRBD2; v_call: TRBV6-5; cdr3_aa: CASSSGGRAETQYF; cdr3_nt: TGTGCCAGCAGCTCGGGGGGACGGGCAGAGACCCAGTACTTC
clone_size: .; j_call: TRBJ2-1; d_call: TRBD1; v_call: TRBV29-1; cdr3_aa: CSVDRVDHNEQFF; cdr3_nt: TGCAGCGTCGACAGGGTAGACCACAATGAGCAGTTCTTC
clone_size: few; j_call: TRBJ2-5; d_call: TRBD1; v_call: TRBV19; cdr3_aa: CASSHRRGQGQETQYF; cdr3_nt: TGTGCCAGTAGCCATCGCCGGGGACAGGGCCAAGAGACCCAGTACTTC
clone_size: .; j_call: TRBJ1-1; d_call: .; v_call: TRBV27; cdr3_aa: CASRTGGGPNTEAFF; cdr3_nt: TGTGCCAGCAGGACCGGAGGGGGACCGAACACTGAAGCTTTCTTT
clone_size: few; j_call: TRBJ2-5; d_call: .; v_call: TRBV29-1; cdr3_aa: CSVEVVTSGMETQYF; cdr3_nt: TGCAGCGTTGAAGTTGTAACTAGTGGAATGGAGACCCAGTACTTC
clone_size: .; j_call: TRBJ1-5; d_call: .; v_call: TRBV5-8; cdr3_aa: CASSRRVSNQPQHF; cdr3_nt: TGTGCCAGCAGCCGTCGGGTGAGCAATCAGCCCCAGCATTTT
clone_size: .; j_call: TRBJ2-7; d_call: .; v_call: TRBV10-3; cdr3_aa: CAISAGTGQSYEQYF; cdr3_nt: TGTGCCATCAGTGCCGGGACGGGCCAATCCTACGAGCAGTACTTC
clone_size: .; j_call: TRBJ2-5; d_call: TRBD2; v_call: TRBV6-5; cdr3_aa: CASSYVPSGAKETQYF; cdr3_nt: TGTGCCAGCAGTTACGTCCCTAGCGGGGCAAAAGAGACCCAGTACTTC
clone_size: .; j_call: TRBJ2-7; d_call: .; v_call: TRBV9; cdr3_aa: CASSMGPFYEQYF; cdr3_nt: TGTGCCAGCAGCATGGGCCCCTTCTACGAGCAGTACTTC
clone_size: .; j_call: TRBJ2-1; d_call: .; v_call: TRBV4-2; cdr3_aa: CASSQGSSPPVKYNEQFF; cdr3_nt: TGTGCCAGCAGCCAAGGATCAAGTCCGCCGGTTAAATACAATGAGCAGTTCTTC
clone_size: .; j_call: TRBJ2-1; d_call: .; v_call: TRBV18; cdr3_aa: CASSPLNNEQFF; cdr3_nt: TGTGCCAGCTCCCCTTTAAACAATGAGCAGTTCTTC
clone_size: .; j_call: TRBJ1-6; d_call: .; v_call: TRBV11-2; cdr3_aa: CASSLGTGSPLHF; cdr3_nt: TGTGCCAGCAGCTTAGGCACAGGTTCACCCCTCCACTTT
clone_size: .; j_call: TRBJ2-3; d_call: .; v_call: TRBV4-3; cdr3_aa: CASSQVGGLSTDTQYF; cdr3_nt: TGCGCCAGCAGCCAAGTCGGGGGCCTGAGCACAGATACGCAGTATTTT
clone_size: .; j_call: TRBJ2-2; d_call: .; v_call: TRBV7-9; cdr3_aa: CARRGTGELFF; cdr3_nt: TGTGCCAGGAGGGGCACCGGGGAGCTGTTTTTT
clone_size: few; j_call: TRBJ2-5; d_call: TRBD2; v_call: TRBV7-6; cdr3_aa: CASSWLAAQETQYF; cdr3_nt: TGTGCCAGCAGCTGGCTAGCGGCCCAAGAGACCCAGTACTTC
clone_size: .; j_call: TRBJ2-1; d_call: .; v_call: TRBV2; cdr3_aa: CASSEEWSSYNEQFF; cdr3_nt: TGTGCCAGCAGTGAAGAGTGGAGCTCCTACAATGAGCAGTTCTTC
clone_size: .; j_call: TRBJ2-2; d_call: .; v_call: TRBV19; cdr3_aa: CASSIGGNGELFF; cdr3_nt: TGTGCCAGTAGTATAGGGGGGAACGGGGAGCTGTTTTTT
clone_size: .; j_call: TRBJ1-1; d_call: TRBD1; v_call: TRBV7-9; cdr3_aa: CASSSGQGAHFDEAFF; cdr3_nt: TGTGCCAGCAGCTCCGGACAGGGGGCCCATTTTGATGAAGCTTTCTTT
clone_size: .; j_call: TRBJ2-1; d_call: .; v_call: TRBV7-9; cdr3_aa: CASSTGLYNEQFF; cdr3_nt: TGTGCCAGCAGCACGGGACTCTACAATGAGCAGTTCTTC
clone_size: .; j_call: TRBJ2-5; d_call: TRBD2; v_call: TRBV4-1; cdr3_aa: CASSLTSGGETQYF; cdr3_nt: TGCGCCAGCAGCCTGACTAGCGGGGGGGAGACCCAGTACTTC
clone_size: few; j_call: TRBJ2-7; d_call: TRBD2; v_call: TRBV7-2; cdr3_aa: CASSLGLAGGWEQYF; cdr3_nt: TGTGCCAGCAGCCTAGGACTAGCGGGGGGTTGGGAGCAGTACTTC
clone_size: few; j_call: TRBJ2-7; d_call: .; v_call: TRBV9; cdr3_aa: CASSVGGGLSYEQYF; cdr3_nt: TGTGCCAGCAGCGTAGGAGGGGGGCTTTCCTACGAGCAGTACTTC
clone_size: .; j_call: TRBJ2-2; d_call: .; v_call: TRBV7-2; cdr3_aa: CASSLARGPNTGELFF; cdr3_nt: TGTGCCAGCAGCTTAGCACGGGGGCCGAACACCGGGGAGCTGTTTTTT
clone_size: .; j_call: TRBJ2-5; d_call: TRBD2; v_call: TRBV2; cdr3_aa: CASIGGGAVYF; cdr3_nt: TGTGCCAGCATTGGCGGGGGGGCCGTGTACTTC
clone_size: .; j_call: TRBJ2-1; d_call: TRBD1; v_call: TRBV18; cdr3_aa: CASSPRRDSYYNEQFF; cdr3_nt: TGTGCCAGCTCACCTCGTAGGGACAGTTATTACAATGAGCAGTTCTTC
clone_size: .; j_call: TRBJ2-7; d_call: .; v_call: TRBV11-1; cdr3_aa: CASSSDGRDFQFAEQYF; cdr3_nt: TGTGCCAGCAGCTCAGATGGACGGGACTTTCAATTCGCCGAGCAGTACTTC
clone_size: few; j_call: TRBJ2-7; d_call: TRBD1; v_call: TRBV5-6; cdr3_aa: CASSTQGAGEQYF; cdr3_nt: TGTGCCAGCAGCACCCAGGGGGCAGGCGAGCAGTACTTC
clone_size: few; j_call: TRBJ2-7; d_call: .; v_call: TRBV30; cdr3_aa: CAWSPRGYEQYF; cdr3_nt: TGTGCCTGGAGTCCACGGGGTTACGAGCAGTACTTC
clone_size: .; j_call: TRBJ2-7; d_call: .; v_call: TRBV19; cdr3_aa: CASSTDKTRSEQYF; cdr3_nt: TGTGCCAGTAGTACGGACAAGACTCGGTCCGAGCAGTACTTC
clone_size: .; j_call: TRBJ1-6; d_call: .; v_call: TRBV10-2; cdr3_aa: CASSEAIDVSPLHF; cdr3_nt: TGCGCCAGCAGTGAGGCCATCGACGTTTCACCCCTCCACTTT
clone_size: .; j_call: TRBJ2-1; d_call: TRBD2; v_call: TRBV27; cdr3_aa: CASSLIHSGGSYNEQFF; cdr3_nt: TGTGCCAGCAGTTTAATCCATTCGGGGGGTTCCTACAATGAGCAGTTCTTC